The next 23 T cell receptor beta chains were all read from a single sample in a study of blood T cell repertoires in COVID-19. Repertoires were generated with immunoSEQ multiplex PCR, while TCRdb's copy carries only in-frame clones and drops some. The profile shows 200,000 to 300,000 clones, 75% to 85% of them singletons. The sample comprised peripheral blood. The receptors stem from a human donor in a cohort sampled during active COVID-19.

This rearrangement joins TRBV4-2 to TRBJ2-1; perhaps TRBD2 as D (6 bases). The V and J ends lost 0 bases and 7 bases respectively, with 10 bases between them. Germline V gives CDR1 LGHNA, CDR2 YNFKEQ. The CDR3 runs to 14 residues. The CDR3 protein is CASSQELRGNEQFF. CDR3 nucleotide sequence: TGTGCCAGCAGCCAAGAATTGCGGGGAAATGAGCAGTTCTTC.

The gene calls are TRBV27 and TRBJ2-1, with 8 bases identical to TRBD1. The germline V gene encodes CDR1 MNHEY and CDR2 SMNVEV (reference sequence). CDR3 length: 15 residues. V lost 4 bases to trimming and J lost 4 bases; unmatched junction nucleotides: 6. The CDR3: CASSSSGGLYNEQFF. The CDR3 DNA follows: TGTGCCAGCAGTTCCTCAGGGGGCCTTTACAATGAGCAGTTCTTC.

The genes are TRBV7-2 and TRBJ2-2, with TRBD2 matching over 15 bases. CDR1 and CDR2 (germline): SGHTA, FQGNSA. This CDR3 is 19 amino acids long. V trimming: 3 bases; J trimming: 3 bases; junction bases outside the gene matches: 8. The CDR3, as DNA: TGTGCCAGCAGCTTTGTAGGGACTAGCGGGAGGCGGTACACCGGGGAGCTGTTTTTT. Translating gives CASSFVGTSGRRYTGELFF.

V usage is TRBV29-1 and J usage is TRBJ2-7, with 7 nucleotides matching TRBD2. Germline V CDR1 and CDR2: SQVTM, ANQGSEA. J lost 1 base, V lost 7 bases, and 4 bases had no gene match. The CDR3 loop spans 12 amino acids. CDR3 coding DNA: TGCAGCGCCACCGGGGGGTCCTACGAGCAGTACTTC. Translating it yields CSATGGSYEQYF.

V gene TRBV7-6 combines with J gene TRBJ2-7; TRBD1 matches at 9 bases. J lost 5 bases, V lost 5 bases, and 13 bases had no gene match. Per germline, CDR1 SGHVS and CDR2 FNYEAQ. This CDR3 is built from 16 residues. The DNA of the CDR3 is TGTGCCAGCAGCCAAGGGAGTGGACAGGGGACCCACGAGCAGTACTTC. Translating it yields CASSQGSGQGTHEQYF.

The genes are TRBV5-8 and TRBJ2-3, with 7 bases matching TRBD2. The CDR3 totals 15 residues. Germline trimming cut 4 bases from V and 1 base from J; bases unmatched to any gene: 6. The V gene's germline CDR1 is SGHTS and CDR2 YDEGEE. CDR3: CASSDLAARTDTQYF. The CDR3 DNA sequence: TGTGCCAGCAGCGATCTAGCGGCCCGCACAGATACGCAGTATTTT. The complete variable domain, with remaining parts taken from reference TRBV5-8 and TRBJ2-3, reads EAGVTQSPTHLIKTRGQQATLRCSPISGHTSVYWYQQALGLGLQFLLWYDEGEERNRGNFPPRFSGRQFPNYSSELNVNALELEDSALYLCASSDLAARTDTQYFGPGTRLTVL.

This clone was counted only a few times. This sequence joins TRBV19 and TRBJ1-1, with 10 bases identical to TRBD1. Germline V gene sequence: CDR1 LNHDA, CDR2 SQIVND (reference sequence). This CDR3 comprises 14 residues. Germline trimming cut 5 bases from V and 4 bases from J; bases unmatched to any gene: 4. DNA for the CDR3: TGTGCCAGTAGTGCGGGACAGGGGATCACTGAAGCTTTCTTT. The encoded protein is CASSAGQGITEAFF.

This clone was counted a few times. The chain links TRBV6-6 to TRBJ1-1, with D tentatively TRBD1 (5 bases). The CDR3 is 13 amino acids. With 5 bases removed from V and 4 bases from J, the gap between germline ends came to 11 bases. Per the germline V gene, CDR1 is MNHNY and CDR2 is SVGAGI (reference sequence). The CDR3 here is CASSADMGTEAFF. Here the CDR3 DNA reads TGTGCCAGCAGTGCGGACATGGGCACTGAAGCTTTCTTT.

The chain employs TRBV11-1 and TRBJ1-4; maybe TRBD1 (6 bases). The CDR3 extends over 13 amino acids. V was shortened by 6 bases and J by 13 bases, with 18 bases between the two germline ends. Germline CDR1 is SGHAT and CDR2 is FQDESV (reference sequence). The CDR3 spells CASRLNRASGLFF. In nucleotides, the CDR3 is TGTGCCAGCAGGCTAAACAGGGCGAGCGGACTGTTTTTT.

The chain uses TRBV10-2 and TRBJ2-2; 7 bases line up with TRBD2. The CDR3 totals 14 residues. Germline V CDR1 and CDR2: WSHSY, SAAADI. V lost 6 bases and J lost 1; bases outside the gene matches: 2. The CDR3 DNA is TGCGCCAGCAGGGGGGGGATGAACACCGGGGAGCTGTTTTTT. It is translated as CASRGGMNTGELFF.

This clone came up once. This chain links TRBV2 with TRBJ2-7, with 14 bases identical to TRBD2. J gave up 2 bases and V 6 bases, and 6 bases lay outside the gene matches. Germline CDR1 and CDR2: SNHLY and FYNNEI. The length of the CDR3 is 16 residues. DNA for the CDR3: TGTGCCAGCAGCCTAGGGACTAGCGGGGGCCCCTACGAGCAGTACTTC. Protein sequence: CASSLGTSGGPYEQYF. The full variable domain, in which reference TRBV2 and TRBJ2-7 provide the parts outside the CDR3, is EPEVTQTPSHQVTQMGQEVILRCVPISNHLYFYWYRQILGQKVEFLVSFYNNEISEKSEIFDDQFSVERPDGSNFTLKIRSTKLEDSAMYFCASSLGTSGGPYEQYFGPGTRLTVT.

This clone showed up just a few times. This sequence joins TRBV27 and TRBJ1-5, with 7 bases lining up with TRBD1. Trimming cost V 5 bases and J 7 bases; bases outside gene matches: 14. Germline assignment: CDR1 MNHEY and CDR2 SMNVEV (reference sequence). The CDR3 consists of 16 residues. The CDR3 DNA follows: TGTGCCAGCAGTCCCCACGGTGAAGGGGGCGGGCAGCCCCAGCATTTT. Translation: CASSPHGEGGGQPQHF.

The chain recombines TRBV7-2 with TRBJ2-7, with TRBD1 matching over 8 bases. V trimming: 1 base; J trimming: 2 bases; junction bases outside the gene matches: 7. Per the germline V gene, CDR1 is SGHTA and CDR2 is FQGNSA. The CDR3 consists of 16 residues. The CDR3 region is CASSLGGLQGAYEQYF. The CDR3 DNA reads TGTGCCAGCAGCTTAGGGGGCCTACAGGGGGCCTACGAGCAGTACTTC.

This clone was picked up a small number of times. This sequence joins TRBV19 and TRBJ2-1; no definite D call. Per germline, CDR1 LNHDA and CDR2 SQIVND (reference sequence). V lost 7 bases and J 0 bases, leaving 10 bases between the germline ends. This CDR3 has 14 amino acids. Here the CDR3 DNA reads TGTGCCAGTACGAAGGAGAGCTCCTACAATGAGCAGTTCTTC. Its translation: CASTKESSYNEQFF.

The rearrangement joins TRBV27 to TRBJ2-7, with 11 bases aligning to TRBD1. Unmatched junction bases numbered 9, after V lost 3 bases and J lost 5 bases. CDR1 MNHEY and CDR2 SMNVEV come from the germline V gene (reference sequence). This CDR3 region has 16 residues. CDR3 DNA sequence: TGTGCCAGCAGTTTGGCCCGGGACAGGGGGTTAAACGAGCAGTACTTC. Encoded protein: CASSLARDRGLNEQYF.

The chain couples TRBV11-3 to TRBJ2-1; 11 bases map to TRBD2. The V segment lost 0 bases and the J segment 0 bases; nucleotides outside the gene matches: 7. The CDR3 length is 19 residues. The germline V gene has CDR1 SGHNT and CDR2 YENEEA. This chain's CDR3 is CASSLEGLAGGSSYNEQFF. The CDR3 DNA reads TGTGCCAGCAGCTTAGAAGGTCTAGCGGGAGGTAGCTCCTACAATGAGCAGTTCTTC.

The genes are TRBV4-1 and TRBJ2-7, with 9 bases fitting TRBD1. The trim removed 6 bases at V and 3 bases at J, leaving 6 bases unmatched. The CDR3 extends over 14 amino acids. Germline CDR1 reads MGHRA; CDR2 reads YSYEKL. The CDR3: CASRPGQGYYEQYF. CDR3 coding DNA: TGCGCCAGCAGACCGGGACAGGGTTACTACGAGCAGTACTTC.

This clone was observed a single time. The chain links TRBV5-6 to TRBJ1-1; 7 positions agree with TRBD1. The germline V gene encodes CDR1 SGHDT and CDR2 YYEEEE. The CDR3 loop spans 17 amino acids. After removal of 3 bases from V and 5 bases from J, the junction contained 16 bases not matched to a gene. The DNA for the CDR3 is TGTGCCAGCAGCTCGGCTAACTTACAGGGGCCAAGGACTGAAGCTTTCTTT. Translating gives CASSSANLQGPRTEAFF.

J is TRBJ2-7 and V is TRBV7-9, with D maybe TRBD1 (5 bases). The germline V and J ends were trimmed by 5 bases and 3 bases, with 14 bases remaining between them. Per germline, CDR1 SEHNR and CDR2 FQNEAQ (reference sequence). This CDR3 is 14 amino acids long. CDR3 in DNA: TGTGCCAGCAGCCCTAGACAGCCGCACTACGAGCAGTACTTC. As protein: CASSPRQPHYEQYF.

The chain combines TRBV20-1 with TRBJ1-6; D is unclear. The CDR3 length is 11 residues. The germline gives CDR1 DFQATT, CDR2 SNEGSKA (reference sequence). V was cut by 3 bases and J by 14 bases, with 11 bases left in between. CDR3 protein: CSASSRPALHF. The DNA of the CDR3 is TGCAGTGCTAGCTCCCGTCCGGCCCTCCACTTT.

The chain couples TRBV18 to TRBJ1-5, with a tentative D call TRBD1 (6 bases). V shed 3 bases and J shed 2 bases, with 14 bases lying between them. This CDR3 is 16 amino acids long. CDR1 is KGHSH and CDR2 is LQKENI in the germline V gene. The CDR3 loop reads CASSPSRGNGNQPQHF. The CDR3, as DNA: TGTGCCAGCTCACCTAGTAGGGGGAATGGCAATCAGCCCCAGCATTTT.

The rearrangement uses TRBV6-5 and TRBJ2-1, with TRBD1 matching 12 bases. This CDR3 has 15 residues. The V gene end was trimmed by 7 bases and the J gene end by 9 bases; junction bases not matched to a gene: 10. Germline loops: CDR1 MNHEY, CDR2 SVGAGI. In nucleotides, the CDR3 is TGTGCCAGCAACAGTCCGGGACAGGGGGCGGTTGAGCAGTTCTTC. Amino acids: CASNSPGQGAVEQFF.

This clone was counted once. V and J are TRBV19 and TRBJ2-7, with D perhaps matching TRBD1 (6 bases). This CDR3 spans 14 amino acids. The germline V and J ends were trimmed by 4 bases and 3 bases, with 13 bases remaining between them. Germline loops: CDR1 LNHDA, CDR2 SQIVND (reference sequence). The CDR3 DNA sequence: TGTGCCAGTAGTAAAGACAGGCTACTCTACGAGCAGTACTTC. Protein product: CASSKDRLLYEQYF.